This TCR beta chain was captured by sequencing in a study of T-cell reconstitution after alpha-beta-depleted transplantation in children. For TCRbeta, the library was prepared with unique molecular identifiers. In TCRdb, the PCR reads were re-called with MiXCR into one record per CDR3 protein. The data hold about 240,000 distinct CDR3 sequences, with about 12% observed a single time. Germline-derived CDR1 and CDR2 are MDHEN and SYDVKM. This CDR3 has 15 amino acids. V lost 5 bases to trimming and J lost 1 base; unmatched junction nucleotides: 6. In this sample, this clonotype turned up a few times. The input for sequencing was PBMCs from the stem cell graft donor, taken from the stem cell graft. The receptor was isolated from a human donor who donated a stem cell graft to a child with acute lymphoblastic leukemia. The chain recombines TRBV28 with TRBJ1-1, with 8 bases identical to TRBD1. CDR3 loop: CASSPRTGWNTEAFF. In nucleotides, the CDR3 is TGTGCCAGCAGTCCCCGGACAGGGTGGAACACTGAAGCTTTCTTT. The variable domain in full, completed from reference TRBV28 and TRBJ1-1, reads DVKVTQSSRYLVKRTGEKVFLECVQDMDHENMFWYRQDPGLGLRLIYFSYDVKMKEKGDIPEGYSVSREKKERFSLILESASTNQTSMYLCASSPRTGWNTEAFFGQGTRLTVV.